A single sample gave rise to the 24 T cell receptor beta chains below, sequenced in a study of blood T cell repertoires in COVID-19. Profiling relied on immunoSEQ multiplex PCR, and the TCRdb table lists in-frame clones only, not all of them. The sample lists 84,000 or so clones; less than 85% were seen once. Material: peripheral blood. These TCRs come from a woman at least 80 years old with acute or convalescent COVID-19.

This chain links TRBV11-2 with TRBJ1-3, with TRBD1 matching 10 bases. Germline V CDR1 and CDR2: SGHAT, FQNNGV. J lost 4 bases, V lost 5 bases, and 8 bases had no gene match. This CDR3 is built from 16 residues. The CDR3 DNA reads as TGTGCCAGCAGCCTCCGGACAGGGGGGTACGGAAACACCATATATTTT. It specifies CASSLRTGGYGNTIYF.

The V and J genes are TRBV5-1 and TRBJ2-1; 7 bases align to TRBD1. The CDR3 sequence is 15 residues long. The J segment lost 4 bases and the V segment lost 4 bases, leaving 8 bases of the junction unmatched. Looked up from germline, CDR1 is SGHRS and CDR2 is YFSETQ. The CDR3 nucleotides are TGCGCCAGCAGCCCAGCCGGACAGGCTTACAATGAGCAGTTCTTC. Protein: CASSPAGQAYNEQFF.

The chain combines TRBV4-2 with TRBJ2-3; D ambiguous. The germline V and J ends were trimmed by 0 bases and 4 bases, with 14 bases remaining between them. The CDR3 totals 16 residues. Germline V gene sequence: CDR1 LGHNA, CDR2 YNFKEQ. Here the CDR3 reads CASSQEGSLAADTQYF. The CDR3 nucleotides read TGTGCCAGCAGCCAAGAAGGTAGCCTCGCCGCAGATACGCAGTATTTT.

The chain recombines TRBV7-2 with TRBJ1-4, with D possibly matching TRBD1 (5 bases). Trimming took off 4 bases at V and 5 bases at J, with 14 bases between the two ends. The CDR3 extends over 15 amino acids. The V gene's germline CDR1 is SGHTA and CDR2 FQGNSA. This CDR3 is CASSSSRDFNEKLFF. The CDR3 DNA reads TGTGCCAGCAGCTCCTCCCGGGACTTCAATGAAAAACTGTTTTTT.

The CDR3 nucleotides read TGTGCCACGCTCAAGACAGGGGCGAACTATGGCTACACCTTC. Translation: CATLKTGANYGYTF. The chain has TRBV5-4 and TRBJ1-2, with 8 bases matching TRBD1. Germline V gives CDR1 SGHNT, CDR2 YYREEE (reference sequence). The length of the CDR3 is 14 residues. V shed 9 bases and J 2 bases; nucleotides not matched to a gene: 9.

The J gene is TRBJ2-5, the V gene TRBV7-9, with a tentative D call TRBD1 (6 bases). Germline CDR1 reads SEHNR; CDR2 reads FQNEAQ (reference sequence). V lost 5 bases and J lost 5, with 21 bases in between. CDR3 length equals 16 residues. The CDR3 spells CASSPSFGQFMETQYF. As DNA, the CDR3 is TGTGCCAGCAGCCCGAGTTTCGGACAGTTCATGGAGACCCAGTACTTC.

The chain is built from TRBV6-5 and TRBJ2-2; D might be TRBD2 (6 bases). With 2 bases removed from V and 4 bases from J, the gap between germline ends came to 8 bases. This CDR3 region has 14 residues. Germline-derived CDR1 and CDR2 are MNHEY and SVGAGI. DNA for the CDR3: TGTGCCAGCAGTTACGGGGGGAGCACCGGGGAGCTGTTTTTT. This codes for CASSYGGSTGELFF.

CDR3 nucleotide sequence: TGTGCCAGTACTCTCCCCTCTTACAATGAGCAGTTCTTC. This translates into CASTLPSYNEQFF. The chain employs TRBV6-5 and TRBJ2-1; D uncertain. The CDR3 has 13 amino acids. The V end was cut by 9 bases, the J end by 4 bases, with 13 bases between. Germline CDR1 MNHEY, CDR2 SVGAGI.

The chain employs TRBV4-1 and TRBJ1-2; D might be TRBD1 (6 bases). CDR1 is MGHRA and CDR2 is YSYEKL in the germline V gene. The CDR3 extends over 14 amino acids. V was pared by 1 base and J by 4 bases, with 10 bases between. Here the CDR3 DNA reads TGCGCCAGCAGCCAAGGGACAGCGAGCTATGGCTACACCTTC. Amino acid sequence: CASSQGTASYGYTF.

This clone was seen a single time. V gene TRBV5-1 combines with J gene TRBJ2-7; 13 bases map to TRBD2. Germline V lookup: CDR1 SGHRS, CDR2 YFSETQ. The CDR3 spans 14 residues. The V segment lost 8 bases and the J segment 5 bases; nucleotides outside the gene matches: 7. Here the CDR3 DNA reads TGCGCCAGTGGGCGGACTAGCGGGAGTAACGAGCAGTACTTC. The encoded protein is CASGRTSGSNEQYF.

The gene calls are TRBV3-1 (or the pseudogene TRBV3-2) and TRBJ2-3, with TRBD2 matching 10 bases. There are 18 residues in the CDR3. Trimming removed 0 bases from V and 2 bases from J; junction bases left unmatched: 8. Germline-derived CDR1 and CDR2 are LGHDT and YNNKEL (reference sequence). The CDR3 is CASSQDFASGGYTDTQYF. CDR3 nucleotides: TGTGCCAGCAGCCAAGATTTTGCTAGCGGGGGATACACAGATACGCAGTATTTT.

J is TRBJ1-1 and V is TRBV29-1, with D possibly matching TRBD1 (5 bases). The CDR3 has 12 residues. Germline CDR1 reads SQVTM; CDR2 reads ANQGSEA. Deletions cut 4 bases from V and 3 bases from J, with 9 bases between. The CDR3 coding sequence is TGCAGCGTTGGCGGGGGGGACACTGAAGCTTTCTTT. It is translated as CSVGGGDTEAFF.

The chain recombines TRBV7-9 with TRBJ2-7; 7 bases line up with TRBD1. The CDR3 is 13 amino acids. V gave up 3 bases and J gave up 3 bases; unmatched junction bases: 2. The germline V gene encodes CDR1 SEHNR and CDR2 FQNEAQ (reference sequence). The chain's CDR3 is CASSLAGGYEQYF. As DNA, the CDR3 is TGTGCCAGCAGCTTGGCAGGGGGCTACGAGCAGTACTTC. Drawing the rest from reference TRBV7-9 and TRBJ2-7, the complete variable domain is DTGVSQNPRHKITKRGQNVTFRCDPISEHNRLYWYRQTLGQGPEFLTYFQNEAQLEKSRLLSDRFSAERPKGSFSTLEIQRTEQGDSAMYLCASSLAGGYEQYFGPGTRLTVT.

The chain links TRBV11-2 to TRBJ2-7; D unclear. From germline, CDR1 is SGHAT and CDR2 FQNNGV. Between the trimmed V and J ends, which lost 3 bases and 3 bases, there was a span of 9 bases. CDR3 size: 13 residues. In DNA, the CDR3 is TGTGCCAGCAGCTTTGGCTCAATCTACGAGCAGTACTTC. Protein product: CASSFGSIYEQYF. Together with reference TRBV11-2 and TRBJ2-7, the CDR3 gives the full variable domain: EAGVAQSPRYKIIEKRQSVAFWCNPISGHATLYWYQQILGQGPKLLIQFQNNGVVDDSQLPKDRFSAERLKGVDSTLKIQPAKLEDSAVYLCASSFGSIYEQYFGPGTRLTVT.

The chain joins TRBV13 to TRBJ2-5, with 12 bases matching TRBD2. Germline V gives CDR1 PRHDT, CDR2 FYEKMQ (reference sequence). Losses at the gene ends were 4 bases for V and 1 base for J; bases not matched to a gene: 4. The CDR3 is 16 residues long. CDR3 region: CASSSLAGGLQETQYF. For the CDR3, the DNA is TGTGCCAGCAGCTCCCTAGCGGGGGGGCTCCAAGAGACCCAGTACTTC.

The genes are TRBV7-9 and TRBJ1-5; 10 nucleotides match TRBD1. CDR3 length equals 17 residues. V trimming: 4 bases; J trimming: 2 bases; junction bases outside the gene matches: 8. From germline, CDR1 is SEHNR and CDR2 FQNEAQ (reference sequence). CDR3 amino acids: CASSSGQGVWGNQPQHF. For the CDR3, the DNA is TGTGCCAGCAGCTCCGGACAGGGGGTATGGGGCAATCAGCCCCAGCATTTT.

The genes are TRBV11-2 and TRBJ1-2; 8 nucleotides agree with TRBD1. The J segment lost 7 bases and the V segment lost 0 bases, leaving 4 bases of the junction unmatched. The CDR3 has 14 residues. Germline lookup yields CDR1 SGHAT and CDR2 FQNNGV. The CDR3, as DNA: TGTGCCAGCAGCTTAGAGCAGGGGGCGGTTGGCTACACCTTC. Translating gives CASSLEQGAVGYTF.

This clone appeared once. The genes are TRBV7-3 and TRBJ2-1, with TRBD2 matching 15 bases. Germline values: CDR1 SGHTA, CDR2 FQGTGA. CDR3 length equals 15 residues. V shed 3 bases, J shed 7 bases, and the junction held 1 base outside the gene matches. Written as DNA, the CDR3 is TGTGCCAGCAGCTTCGGACTAGCGGGGGGGAATGAGCAGTTCTTC. Residues: CASSFGLAGGNEQFF.

This clone was seen once. This chain uses TRBV24-1 with TRBJ2-3; TRBD2 agrees at 11 bases. Germline V lookup: CDR1 KGHDR, CDR2 SFDVKD. This CDR3 comprises 16 residues. V was pared by 2 bases and J by 5 bases, with 5 bases of the junction left unmatched. CDR3 loop: CATSDSSLAGEDTQYF. The CDR3 coding sequence is TGTGCCACCAGTGATTCCTCACTAGCGGGAGAAGATACGCAGTATTTT.

This chain joins TRBV5-1 and TRBJ2-5; 10 bases match TRBD2. Per the germline V gene, CDR1 is SGHRS and CDR2 is YFSETQ. This CDR3 is 15 amino acids long. V shed 4 bases, J shed 5 bases, and the junction held 8 bases outside the gene matches. DNA of the CDR3: TGCGCCAGCAGCCCAGGACTAGCGGAGAGGGAGACCCAGTACTTC. It codes for CASSPGLAERETQYF.

This chain links TRBV28 with TRBJ2-7; D ambiguous. V shed 6 bases and J shed 1 base, with 10 bases lying between them. Germline V gene sequence: CDR1 MDHEN, CDR2 SYDVKM. The CDR3 has 13 residues. The CDR3: CASSPGSSYEQYF. CDR3 sequence (DNA): TGTGCCAGCAGCCCCGGGTCTTCCTACGAGCAGTACTTC.

V gene TRBV4-2 combines with J gene TRBJ1-1, with TRBD1 matching 11 bases. The CDR3 has 14 amino acids. Per germline, CDR1 LGHNA and CDR2 YNFKEQ. V trimming: 4 bases; J trimming: 11 bases; junction bases outside the gene matches: 9. This CDR3 is CASSPRDRGDTAFF. For the CDR3, the DNA is TGTGCCAGCAGCCCCCGGGACAGGGGGGATACGGCTTTCTTT.

The chain has TRBV29-1 and TRBJ2-7; D is undetermined. The CDR3 covers 12 residues. Trimming took 4 bases from V and 0 from J, leaving 7 bases between them. CDR1 and CDR2 (germline): SQVTM, ANQGSEA. CDR3 nucleotide sequence: TGCAGCGTTGTACAGAGCTCCTACGAGCAGTACTTC. This codes for CSVVQSSYEQYF.

The chain couples TRBV4-1 to TRBJ1-1; D unresolved. Trimming left V 3 bases short and J 1 base short, with 15 bases between. Germline loops: CDR1 MGHRA, CDR2 YSYEKL. CDR3 size: 16 residues. CDR3 bases: TGCGCCAGCAGCCACAACTCTCGTACAGAGAACACTGAAGCTTTCTTT. As protein: CASSHNSRTENTEAFF.